A selection of T cell receptor beta chains follows, all from one sample in a study of cytomegalovirus exposure and HLA in healthy donors. Sequencing used immunoSEQ multiplex PCR; TCRdb keeps in-frame clones, though not all of them. The sample has some 150,000 clones, around two thirds seen once; the top ten hold around 2.5%. What was sequenced was PBMCs. The receptors originated from a woman aged 40 to 49 in good health and CMV-seronegative. The CDR3 runs from the conserved cysteine through the conserved F or W. A D gene is named only where the DNA matches it firmly. Clone size, where shown, is once, few, many, or a class for clones that have expanded.

TRBV5-6	-	-	TRBJ1-2	TGTGCCAGCAGCTTGTATAACAGGGATGGCTACACCTTC	CASSLYNRDGYTF
TRBV4-3	few	TRBD2	TRBJ2-1	TGCGCCAGCAGCCAGGCTGGTAGCGGGGGGGCGTACAATGAGCAGTTCTTC	CASSQAGSGGAYNEQFF
TRBV10-1	-	TRBD1	TRBJ1-1	TGCGCCAGCAGAATGGACAGGGAAAGGACTGAAGCTTTCTTT	CASRMDRERTEAFF
TRBV5-6	few	-	TRBJ2-2	TGTGCCAGCAGCGAACAGACGATATACACCGGGGAGCTGTTTTTT	CASSEQTIYTGELFF
TRBV30	few	TRBD1	TRBJ1-4	TGTGCCTGGAGTGTATCAGGGGGCGAAGAAAAACTGTTTTTT	CAWSVSGGEEKLFF
TRBV7-2	few	TRBD1	TRBJ1-1	TGTGCCAGCAGCGCGACAGGGGTTGAAGCTTTCTTT	CASSATGVEAFF
TRBV4-3	-	-	TRBJ1-5	TGCGCCAGCAGCCAAGATAGGAGAACGAATGATAGCAATCAGCCCCAGCATTTT	CASSQDRRTNDSNQPQHF
TRBV5-6	-	TRBD1	TRBJ1-5	TGTGCCAGCAGCTATACAGGGGGTGGTTTAAGGAATCAGCCCCAGCATTTT	CASSYTGGGLRNQPQHF
TRBV5-1	-	-	TRBJ2-1	TGCGCCAGCAGCTTGGACGGGGGTAGACCCTACAATGAGCAGTTCTTC	CASSLDGGRPYNEQFF
TRBV28	-	-	TRBJ2-7	TGTGCCAGCAGTTTAAATAGCCCCTACGAGCAGTACTTC	CASSLNSPYEQYF
TRBV7-9	-	TRBD1	TRBJ1-1	TGTGCCAGCAGCTTAGCTGCACGTGAGGGGGCCCCCGGAGCTTTCTTT	CASSLAAREGAPGAFF
TRBV28	-	-	TRBJ2-2	TGTGCCAGCCTCGTAGGGGGGGCCTACACCGGGGAGCTGTTTTTT	CASLVGGAYTGELFF
TRBV7-8	-	-	TRBJ2-7	TGTGCCAGCAGCTTAGGGGACATCTACTACGAGCAGTACTTC	CASSLGDIYYEQYF
TRBV5-4	-	-	TRBJ1-3	TGTGCCAGCAGCTTGTCCCATGGAAACACCATATATTTT	CASSLSHGNTIYF
TRBV9	-	-	TRBJ2-2	TGTGCCAGCAGCGTAGACCCAGGGAACACCGGGGAGCTGTTTTTT	CASSVDPGNTGELFF
TRBV7-6	-	-	TRBJ1-1	TGTGCCAGCAGTCGTCAGGGCACCGACACTGAAGCTTTCTTT	CASSRQGTDTEAFF
TRBV7-2	-	-	TRBJ1-3	TGTGCCAGCAGCCCATCGGGGGGCTCTGGAAACACCATATATTTT	CASSPSGGSGNTIYF
TRBV4-1	-	TRBD1	TRBJ1-2	TGCGCCAGCAGCCAGGGGCTGACAGGGGCCTATGGCTACACCTTC	CASSQGLTGAYGYTF
TRBV5-1	-	TRBD1	TRBJ1-1	TGCGCCAGCAGCTGGGGGACAGGGAACACTGAAGCTTTCTTT	CASSWGTGNTEAFF
TRBV28	-	-	TRBJ2-5	TGTGCCAGCAGTTTACTGACAGGCGGGGGTTTCAGCCAGTACTTC	CASSLLTGGGFSQYF
TRBV27	few	TRBD1	TRBJ1-5	TGTGCCAGCAGAGGACAGGGGGCTCGGAGCAATCAGCCCCAGCATTTT	CASRGQGARSNQPQHF
TRBV19	few	-	TRBJ1-1	TGTGCCAGTAGAGATCCCAGGGGCACTGAAGCTTTCTTT	CASRDPRGTEAFF
TRBV29-1	-	-	TRBJ1-1	TGCAGCGTTGGCAGGGCTGACACTGAAGCTTTCTTT	CSVGRADTEAFF
TRBV7-8	-	-	TRBJ1-1	TGTGCCAGCAGCTCCAGGGTGGGCACTGAAGCTTTCTTT	CASSSRVGTEAFF
TRBV7-9	-	TRBD2	TRBJ2-3	TGTGCCAGCAGCTTAGTTGGACTAGGAGGAGCAGATACGCAGTATTTT	CASSLVGLGGADTQYF
TRBV7-9	-	-	TRBJ1-3	TGTGCCAGCAGCCCTGGGCCCAACAGGTATGCTGGAAACACCATATATTTT	CASSPGPNRYAGNTIYF
TRBV6-5	few	TRBD1	TRBJ1-2	TGTGCCAGCAAGACAGGGCGGGATGGCTACACCTTC	CASKTGRDGYTF
TRBV27	once	TRBD1	TRBJ1-2	TGTGCCAGCAGAGGACAGGGCCCTTTCTATGGCTACACCTTC	CASRGQGPFYGYTF
TRBV10-3	-	-	TRBJ1-1	TGTGCCATCAAGTCTGGCTCGAACAGGGATGCTTTCTTT	CAIKSGSNRDAFF
TRBV2	once	-	TRBJ1-3	TGTGCCAGCAGTGAAGCCCAGTCGGGATCTCGGTATTTT	CASSEAQSGSRYF
TRBV6-4	once	TRBD2	TRBJ2-1	TGTGCCAGCAGTGGTAGCGGGGGGCAAACAAGCTCCTACAATGAGCAGTTCTTC	CASSGSGGQTSSYNEQFF
TRBV23-1	-	TRBD1	TRBJ1-1	TGCGCCAGCAGGGATCGCATGGGACAGGACTTCAAAGCTTTCTTT	CASRDRMGQDFKAFF
TRBV2	-	-	TRBJ1-4	TGTGCCAGCAGTGTCAGCTCAACAGAGCCCCAAGAAAAACTGTTTTTT	CASSVSSTEPQEKLFF
TRBV4-3	-	-	TRBJ2-7	TGCGCCAGCAGCCAAGACGCGGGACAGCTGTCCTACGAGCAGTACTTC	CASSQDAGQLSYEQYF
TRBV15	-	-	TRBJ1-1	TGTGCCACCAGTCGACAGGAGAACACTGAAGCTTTCTTT	CATSRQENTEAFF
TRBV2	-	TRBD1	TRBJ1-5	TGTGCCAGCGGAGGACAGGGAGGATTATATAGCAATCAGCCCCAGCATTTT	CASGGQGGLYSNQPQHF
TRBV6-1	-	TRBD1	TRBJ1-2	TGTGCCAGCAGTGAAGGGAACAGGGGAAACGGCGGCTACACCTTC	CASSEGNRGNGGYTF
TRBV13	-	TRBD1	TRBJ2-2	TGTGCCAGCAGCACCGGGACAGGCGGGGAGCTGTTTTTT	CASSTGTGGELFF
TRBV4-3	-	TRBD2	TRBJ2-5	TGCGCCAGCAGCCAAGATTATGCGCGGACTAGAGGCGGGACCCAGTACTTC	CASSQDYARTRGGTQYF
TRBV7-8	few	TRBD2	TRBJ2-5	TGTGCCAGCAGCTTAGGGATTAGCGGGGCTCAAGAGACCCAGTACTTC	CASSLGISGAQETQYF
TRBV19	-	-	TRBJ2-5	TGTGCCAGTAGTATAGGTAGGGGAGAGACCCAGTACTTC	CASSIGRGETQYF
TRBV14	-	TRBD1	TRBJ2-7	TGTGCCAGCAGCCAGATCAAGGGGGCTCCTACCTACGAGCAGTACTTC	CASSQIKGAPTYEQYF
TRBV5-6	-	-	TRBJ2-7	TGTGCCAGCAGCTTGGGGGCAGGGGCCGAGCAGTACTTC	CASSLGAGAEQYF
TRBV7-2	few	TRBD1	TRBJ2-7	TGTGCCAGCAGCCCAGGACAGGGGAACGAGCAGTACTTC	CASSPGQGNEQYF
TRBV10-3	few	-	TRBJ1-1	TGTGCCATCAGTGAGTCCAACTGGGGGGGTGTCACTGAAGCTTTCTTT	CAISESNWGGVTEAFF
TRBV6-6	-	-	TRBJ2-5	TGTGCCAGCAGCTCGGACAGATCGCCCGGTAGAGAGACCCAGTACTTC	CASSSDRSPGRETQYF
TRBV7-6	-	TRBD2	TRBJ2-1	TGTGCCAGCAGTTCACTGGGGGGGGTTTACAATGAGCAGTTCTTC	CASSSLGGVYNEQFF
TRBV9	-	TRBD2	TRBJ2-3	TGTGCCAGCAGCGTAGAGGTAGCGGGGGGCACAGATACGCAGTATTTT	CASSVEVAGGTDTQYF
TRBV18	-	TRBD1	TRBJ2-1	TGTGCCAGCTCACGGGACAGGGCGCTTTCCTACAATGAGCAGTTCTTC	CASSRDRALSYNEQFF
TRBV30	-	-	TRBJ1-5	TGTGCCGGAGGCATGAGTCAGCCCCAGCATTTT	CAGGMSQPQHF
TRBV19	-	-	TRBJ1-6	TGTGCCAGTAGTATTGAGGCGGGCAGATCACCCCTCCACTTT	CASSIEAGRSPLHF
TRBV27	once	-	TRBJ1-5	TGTGCCAGCAGTGGCCGGGGGGGACATCAGCCCCAGCATTTT	CASSGRGGHQPQHF